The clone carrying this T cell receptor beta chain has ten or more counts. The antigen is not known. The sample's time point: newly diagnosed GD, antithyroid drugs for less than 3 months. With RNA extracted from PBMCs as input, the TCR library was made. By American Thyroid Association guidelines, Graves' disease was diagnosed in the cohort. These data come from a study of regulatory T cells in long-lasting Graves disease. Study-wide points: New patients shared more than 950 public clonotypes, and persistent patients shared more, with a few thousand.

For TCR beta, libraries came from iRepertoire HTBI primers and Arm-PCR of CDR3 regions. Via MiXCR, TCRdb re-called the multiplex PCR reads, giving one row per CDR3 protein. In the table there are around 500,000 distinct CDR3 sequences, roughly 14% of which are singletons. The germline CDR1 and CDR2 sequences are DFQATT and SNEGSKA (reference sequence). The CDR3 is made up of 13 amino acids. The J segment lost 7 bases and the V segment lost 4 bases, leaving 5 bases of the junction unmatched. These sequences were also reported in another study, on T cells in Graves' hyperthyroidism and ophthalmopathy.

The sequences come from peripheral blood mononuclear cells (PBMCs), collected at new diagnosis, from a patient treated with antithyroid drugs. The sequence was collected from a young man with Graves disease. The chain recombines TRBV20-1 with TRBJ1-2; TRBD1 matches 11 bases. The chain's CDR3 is CSAMRTGGIGYTF. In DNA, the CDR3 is TGCAGTGCTATGCGGACAGGGGGCATTGGCTACACCTTC.